This is a list of T cell receptor beta chains from one sample in a study of blood T cell repertoires in COVID-19. This table comes from immunoSEQ multiplex PCR, and its TCRdb copy is limited to in-frame clones, with some not included. Here the sample spans about 58,000 clones, 85% to 90% being singletons. The material sequenced was peripheral blood. The receptor set was obtained from a man aged 55 to 69 with acute or convalescent COVID-19. CDR3s include the opening cysteine and the closing phenylalanine or tryptophan. D genes are given only for firm matches. Only some rows state a clone size, as once, few, many or a class for expanded clones.

CDR3 DNA | CDR3 protein | clone size | J gene | V gene | D gene
TGTGCCAGCAGTGGACAGGGTGGCTACGAGCAGTACTTC | CASSGQGGYEQYF | few | TRBJ2-7 | TRBV2 | TRBD1
TGTGCCAGCTCACCACGGGAACAGGGTAATGAAAAACTGTTTTTT | CASSPREQGNEKLFF | - | TRBJ1-4 | TRBV18 | -
TGTGCCCACGGACTAGCGGGGGCAAGGAGCTCCTACGAGCAGTACTTC | CAHGLAGARSSYEQYF | - | TRBJ2-7 | TRBV30 | TRBD2
TGTGCCAGCAGTCCCGGGGGTGCGGGAGGCGCGAAGACCCAGTACTTC | CASSPGGAGGAKTQYF | - | TRBJ2-5 | TRBV6-2/TRBV6-3 | TRBD2
TGTGCCATCGGCTGGACCGGGAACTCTGGAAACACCATATATTTT | CAIGWTGNSGNTIYF | - | TRBJ1-3 | TRBV10-3 | -
TGTGCCAGCAGCTTGGTACCGATGGGGGGACAGGGCAGTAATCAGCCCCAGCATTTT | CASSLVPMGGQGSNQPQHF | medium-sized | TRBJ1-5 | TRBV5-5 | TRBD1
TGTGCCAGCAGCCAAGATCATCCGGGACTAGCGGCAGCAGATACGCAGTATTTT | CASSQDHPGLAAADTQYF | - | TRBJ2-3 | TRBV4-2 | TRBD2
TGTGCCAGCAGCGTCCCCGGCGGGGGTTCCTACAATGAGCAGTTCTTC | CASSVPGGGSYNEQFF | - | TRBJ2-1 | TRBV9 | TRBD2
TGTGCCAGCAGCTTTACACGTCGGGGTCCCGAAGCTTTCTTT | CASSFTRRGPEAFF | - | TRBJ1-1 | TRBV7-9 | -
TGTGCCAGTAGGGGGCAGCTTTACAATGAGCAGTTCTTC | CASRGQLYNEQFF | - | TRBJ2-1 | TRBV19 | -
TGCGCCAGCAGCTTGTCGACAGGGATTGGCGAAAAACTGTTTTTT | CASSLSTGIGEKLFF | - | TRBJ1-4 | TRBV5-1 | TRBD1
TGTGCCAGCAGCCCTCCGGGACTAGCGGGCCAAGATACGCAGTATTTT | CASSPPGLAGQDTQYF | - | TRBJ2-3 | TRBV9 | TRBD2
TGTGCCAGCAGCCCTCCTACAGGTAGATTTAATGAAAAACTGTTTTTT | CASSPPTGRFNEKLFF | once | TRBJ1-4 | TRBV28 | -
TGTGCCAGCAGCTTAGGGACTAGCGGGGTCTACAATGAGCAGTTCTTC | CASSLGTSGVYNEQFF | - | TRBJ2-1 | TRBV11-3 | TRBD2
TGTGCCAGCGGGGGGAGCTCCTACAATGAGCAGTTCTTC | CASGGSSYNEQFF | - | TRBJ2-1 | TRBV7-3 | -
TGTGCCAGCAGTTTAGACAGGGGGAGCTATGGCTACACCTTC | CASSLDRGSYGYTF | - | TRBJ1-2 | TRBV28 | TRBD1
TGTGCCAGTACCGGAGAACCGGATCTCTATGGCTACACCTTC | CASTGEPDLYGYTF | - | TRBJ1-2 | TRBV19 | -
TGTGCCAGCAGTTTCCCCCCAATTAGCGGGAGCTCCTACGAGCAGTACTTC | CASSFPPISGSSYEQYF | - | TRBJ2-7 | TRBV28 | TRBD2
TGCGCCAGCAGCCAAGGATGGGCGCGTGGGCCCTTAGCGCAGTATTTT | CASSQGWARGPLAQYF | - | TRBJ2-3 | TRBV4-1 | -
TGTGCCAGCAGGAAACCGGGACAGGGGTACGAGCAGTACTTC | CASRKPGQGYEQYF | - | TRBJ2-7 | TRBV6-5 | TRBD1
TGCGCCAGCAGCCAGGCCAGGGGGTGGGTAAACACCATATATTTT | CASSQARGWVNTIYF | - | TRBJ1-3 | TRBV4-1 | TRBD1
TGTGCCAGCAGTATCAACCAGTGGGCTCAGCCCCAGCATTTT | CASSINQWAQPQHF | - | TRBJ1-5 | TRBV2 | -
TGTGCCAGCTCCGCTGACACGACCGATCAGCCCCAGCATTTT | CASSADTTDQPQHF | once | TRBJ1-5 | TRBV18 | -
TGTGCCTGGAGTGTACGAGGGGGACGATCACCCCTCCACTTT | CAWSVRGGRSPLHF | - | TRBJ1-6 | TRBV30 | -
TGTGCCAGTAGTATGGGGCAGGGTATGAACACTGAAGCTTTCTTT | CASSMGQGMNTEAFF | - | TRBJ1-1 | TRBV19 | -
TGTGCCAGCAGCTTGGGGACAGGGCAAGAGACCCAGTACTTC | CASSLGTGQETQYF | few | TRBJ2-5 | TRBV11-3 | TRBD1
TGTGCCTGGAGTCGGACAGACGCTCGCACTGAAGCTTTCTTT | CAWSRTDARTEAFF | - | TRBJ1-1 | TRBV30 | -
TGTGCCAGCAGTGAACTGGGCCTAAAAGAGACCCAGTACTTC | CASSELGLKETQYF | - | TRBJ2-5 | TRBV6-1 | -
TGTGCCAGCAGGCCCCAGGGGGCTCAGCCCCAGCATTTT | CASRPQGAQPQHF | once | TRBJ1-5 | TRBV6-5 | TRBD1
TGTGCCAGCAGCCAGGGACTAGCCCGTAGCACAGATACGCAGTATTTT | CASSQGLARSTDTQYF | - | TRBJ2-3 | TRBV4-2 | TRBD2
TGTGCCAGCACCCGGGGGGCTTCTAGCACAGATACGCAGTATTTT | CASTRGASSTDTQYF | - | TRBJ2-3 | TRBV7-2 | -
TGTGCCAGCTGGGTTGGGGGGGGCCGCTACGAGCAGTACTTC | CASWVGGGRYEQYF | - | TRBJ2-7 | TRBV28 | -
TGCGCCAGCAGCCCGACAGGGGAGGGGGTTAATGAAAAACTGTTTTTT | CASSPTGEGVNEKLFF | - | TRBJ1-4 | TRBV5-1 | TRBD1
TGTGCCAGCAGCTTAGCGACTACAGGGACCGGGGAGCTGTTTTTT | CASSLATTGTGELFF | - | TRBJ2-2 | TRBV7-6 | -
TGTGCCATCAGTGAGTCGGGTAGCGGGAGGCAAGGGGAGCAGTACTTC | CAISESGSGRQGEQYF | medium-sized | TRBJ2-7 | TRBV10-3 | TRBD2
TGTGCCACCAGAGGGAGCACTGAAGCTTTCTTT | CATRGSTEAFF | - | TRBJ1-1 | TRBV15 | -
TGTGCCTGGACCCAGGGGGCCTCAAGCACAGATACGCAGTATTTT | CAWTQGASSTDTQYF | - | TRBJ2-3 | TRBV30 | TRBD1
TGTGCCAGCAGCGGGGCGGTTGGCTACACCTTC | CASSGAVGYTF | - | TRBJ1-2 | TRBV7-9 | -
TGCAGCGTTGGTCTAGCTTTCTTT | CSVGLAFF | - | TRBJ1-1 | TRBV29-1 | -
TGTGCCAGCTCACTCGCCGCGACAGGGGTTGTTGGGGCCAACGTCCTGACTTTC | CASSLAATGVVGANVLTF | - | TRBJ2-6 | TRBV18 | TRBD1
TGCGCCAGCAGCCAAGATCAAGCCAGGAAATATGGCTACACCTTC | CASSQDQARKYGYTF | once | TRBJ1-2 | TRBV4-3 | -
TGTGCCTGGCGAGGGACAGGGTTCGGACTAGCGGATTCTTCCTACAATGAGCAGTTCTTC | CAWRGTGFGLADSSYNEQFF | once | TRBJ2-1 | TRBV30 | -
TGTGCCAGCAGTTTATTTGAGGGTCGGAACCGAAACACCATATATTTT | CASSLFEGRNRNTIYF | - | TRBJ1-3 | TRBV28 | -
TGTGCCACCAGTGATTACAACAGGGTCGCCCATGGGGACAATGAGCAGTTCTTC | CATSDYNRVAHGDNEQFF | - | TRBJ2-1 | TRBV24-1 | -
TGTGCCAGCAGTTACGCGCGGTGGACAGGGTACAACACTGAAGCTTTCTTT | CASSYARWTGYNTEAFF | once | TRBJ1-1 | TRBV6-2/TRBV6-3 | TRBD1
TGTGCCAGCAGCTTACGGGACACCTACGAGCAGTACTTC | CASSLRDTYEQYF | - | TRBJ2-7 | TRBV7-2 | -
TGTGCCAGCAGCTTGGACGCCGAGCCCCACACCGGGGAGCTGTTTTTT | CASSLDAEPHTGELFF | - | TRBJ2-2 | TRBV5-4 | -
TGTGCCAGCAGCTTTTGGGGTTCGGGGGGAAGTGGGACAGATACGCAGTATTTT | CASSFWGSGGSGTDTQYF | - | TRBJ2-3 | TRBV5-4 | TRBD2
TGTGCCAGCAGTCATCGGACTAGCGGGAGCGGAGAGACCCAGTACTTC | CASSHRTSGSGETQYF | - | TRBJ2-5 | TRBV27 | TRBD2
TGTGCCAGTAGTAGGACAGGGAGCACAGATACGCAGTATTTT | CASSRTGSTDTQYF | - | TRBJ2-3 | TRBV19 | TRBD1
TGTGCCAGCAGCTTAGATCTTTTCAGGGGCAGGAGAGATACGCAGTATTTT | CASSLDLFRGRRDTQYF | - | TRBJ2-3 | TRBV11-2 | -
TGTGCCAGCAGCTTAGGAACCGGGAGCGATGAGCAGTTCTTC | CASSLGTGSDEQFF | - | TRBJ2-1 | TRBV11-3 | -
TGTGCCAGCAGCTTAGATAGCGGGGCTGGAAACTTC | CASSLDSGAGNF | - | TRBJ2-7 | TRBV7-2 | TRBD2
TGCGCCAGCAGCTTCGGACAGACGAACACCGGGGAGCTGTTTTTT | CASSFGQTNTGELFF | - | TRBJ2-2 | TRBV5-1 | -
TGTGCCAGCCTAGCCTATAACTATGGCTACACCTTC | CASLAYNYGYTF | - | TRBJ1-2 | TRBV28 | -
TGTGCCAGCAGCTCACCTAGGGGCCCCCGAGCTTTCTTT | CASSSPRGPRAFF | - | TRBJ1-1 | TRBV11-3 | -
TGTGCCACCGCAAATGGACTAGCGGACTCCCAAGAGACCCAGTACTTC | CATANGLADSQETQYF | - | TRBJ2-5 | TRBV15 | TRBD2
TGTGCCAGCAGCTCGGGACAGGGGGCTAATCAGCCCCAGCATTTT | CASSSGQGANQPQHF | - | TRBJ1-5 | TRBV7-9 | TRBD1
TGTGCCAGCAGCGCCGGACAGGTGTCAACTAATGAAAAACTGTTTTTT | CASSAGQVSTNEKLFF | - | TRBJ1-4 | TRBV7-9 | TRBD1
TGTGCCAGCAGCCGCGCCCGGGACAGCGGATTGGCCAACGTCCTGACTTTC | CASSRARDSGLANVLTF | - | TRBJ2-6 | TRBV7-9 | TRBD1